These 21 T cell receptor beta chains share one sample of origin, sequenced in a study of Ad26.COV2.S vaccination and SARS-CoV-2 variants. Sequenced by immunoSEQ multiplex PCR; TCRdb stores in-frame clones only, minus some. Of just over 350,000 clones in the sample, approximately 90% are singletons; the top ten hold 3% to 5%. The source material was peripheral blood, sampled after recovery from COVID-19. The source is a human donor who had recovered from COVID-19.

This clone was picked up a small number of times. This chain joins TRBV6-2 or TRBV6-3 and TRBJ2-5, with TRBD1 matching over 9 bases. Germline V gene lookup returns CDR1 MNHEY and CDR2 SVGEGT. The junction had 17 bases not matched to a gene; V was cut back by 7 bases and J by 5 bases. The CDR3 is made up of 17 amino acids. The CDR3 nucleotides read TGTGCCAGCAACCCAACCCCGGGACAGGGAGTTTGGGAGACCCAGTACTTC. Its translation is CASNPTPGQGVWETQYF.

The chain employs TRBV11-2 and TRBJ2-2; TRBD1 matches at 8 bases. The junction had 3 bases not matched to a gene; V was cut back by 2 bases and J by 1 base. CDR1 and CDR2 (germline): SGHAT, FQNNGV. The CDR3 covers 16 residues. DNA of the CDR3: TGTGCCAGCAGCTTAAAGGGACAGGAGAACACCGGGGAGCTGTTTTTT. Its protein product is CASSLKGQENTGELFF. The whole variable domain, filled in from reference TRBV11-2 and TRBJ2-2, reads EAGVAQSPRYKIIEKRQSVAFWCNPISGHATLYWYQQILGQGPKLLIQFQNNGVVDDSQLPKDRFSAERLKGVDSTLKIQPAKLEDSAVYLCASSLKGQENTGELFFGEGSRLTVL.

The chain is built from TRBV3-1 (or the pseudogene TRBV3-2) and TRBJ1-2; a weak D match, TRBD1 (5 bases). V was clipped by 1 base and J by 8 bases, with 14 bases between them. The CDR3 is 14 residues long. Germline V gives CDR1 LGHDT, CDR2 YNNKEL (reference sequence). The DNA of the CDR3 is TGTGCCAGCAGCCAAGCGGACACAAGGGGAGGCTACACCTTC. Translated: CASSQADTRGGYTF.

The rearrangement uses TRBV5-1 and TRBJ2-7; 8 nucleotides agree with TRBD1. There are 13 residues in the CDR3. In germline, CDR1 is SGHRS, CDR2 YFSETQ. V lost 4 bases to trimming and J lost 5 bases; unmatched junction nucleotides: 5. The CDR3 loop is CASSRTGFDEQYF. In nucleotides, the CDR3 is TGCGCCAGCAGCAGGACAGGGTTCGACGAGCAGTACTTC. The whole variable domain, filled in from reference TRBV5-1 and TRBJ2-7, reads KAGVTQTPRYLIKTRGQQVTLSCSPISGHRSVSWYQQTPGQGLQFLFEYFSETQRNKGNFPGRFSGRQFSNSRSEMNVSTLELGDSALYLCASSRTGFDEQYFGPGTRLTVT.

The J gene is TRBJ1-2, the V gene TRBV5-6; possibly TRBD1 for D (6 bases). Looked up from germline, CDR1 is SGHDT and CDR2 is YYEEEE. The CDR3 is 15 amino acids. Trimming took off 5 bases at V and 8 bases at J, with 22 bases between the two ends. The CDR3 loop is CASSLQGIGGNGYTF. CDR3 sequence (DNA): TGTGCCAGCAGTTTACAGGGAATAGGAGGGAACGGCTACACCTTC.

Remarks on this clone: The junction and the germline gene differ at one end; a read error may be behind it. The chain is built from TRBV6-6 and TRBJ2-5; tentatively, D is TRBD2 (5 bases). The CDR3 covers 13 residues. CDR1 is MNHNY and CDR2 is SVGAGI in the germline V gene (reference sequence). CDR3 DNA: TGTGCCAGCAGTGACTCCGTTACTAGGACCCAGTACTTC. It specifies CASSDSVTRTQYF.

This chain connects TRBV23-1 to TRBJ2-7, with 8 bases lining up with TRBD1. TRBV23-1 is labeled an ORF, and its function is uncertain. The trim removed 0 bases at V and 4 bases at J, leaving 14 bases unmatched. This CDR3 has 18 residues. The chain's CDR3 is CASSQSWGTDRGGYEQYF. CDR3 nucleotides: TGCGCCAGCAGTCAATCTTGGGGGACTGACAGGGGTGGGTACGAGCAGTACTTC.

The chain couples TRBV5-1 to TRBJ2-1; 7 bases line up with TRBD2. Germline values: CDR1 SGHRS, CDR2 YFSETQ. V was clipped by 5 bases and J by 7 bases; unmatched bases: 15. This CDR3 spans 16 amino acids. The CDR3 DNA is TGCGCCAGCAGGGCTAGCGGAGACTTCCTCGGGAATGAGCAGTTCTTC. Amino acids: CASRASGDFLGNEQFF.

This chain links TRBV5-4 with TRBJ1-1; 8 bases match TRBD1. The CDR3 has 15 amino acids. Trimming at V came to 3 bases and at J to 2 bases, leaving 6 bases not matched to a gene. Germline-derived CDR1 and CDR2 are SGHNT and YYREEE (reference sequence). The CDR3 region is CASSSSGGINTEAFF. The CDR3 DNA is TGTGCCAGCAGCTCCTCAGGGGGCATAAACACTGAAGCTTTCTTT.

In regard to this clone: The same CDR3 arises from other DNA sequences in this sample as well. V usage is TRBV5-1 and J usage is TRBJ2-7; 9 bases are a match to TRBD1. The V and J ends lost 4 bases and 3 bases, in that order; junction bases with no gene match: 2. Germline values: CDR1 SGHRS, CDR2 YFSETQ. The CDR3 has 13 amino acids. The CDR3 loop is CASSAGQGYEQYF. CDR3 nucleotides: TGCGCCAGCAGCGCGGGACAGGGCTACGAGCAGTACTTC.

The V call is TRBV5-1, the J call TRBJ2-1, with TRBD2 identical over 10 bases. Germline V gives CDR1 SGHRS, CDR2 YFSETQ. The J segment lost 3 bases and the V segment lost 2 bases, leaving 2 bases of the junction unmatched. CDR3 length equals 15 residues. This chain's CDR3 is CASSLAGGLYNEQFF. Here the CDR3 DNA reads TGCGCCAGCAGCTTAGCGGGGGGGCTCTACAATGAGCAGTTCTTC.

The chain recombines TRBV11-2 with TRBJ1-1; 7 bases are shared with TRBD1. Germline CDR1 is SGHAT and CDR2 is FQNNGV. This CDR3 contains 16 residues. Trimming cost V 7 bases and J 4 bases; bases outside gene matches: 15. The CDR3 DNA reads as TGTGCCAGCACGCTTAGATCTGGCAGGGGGGGCACTGAAGCTTTCTTT. Its protein is CASTLRSGRGGTEAFF.

The chain joins TRBV19 to TRBJ2-7; maybe TRBD2 (6 bases). CDR1 and CDR2 from the germline V gene are LNHDA and SQIVND (reference sequence). V lost 3 bases, J lost 0 bases, and 9 bases lay in between. CDR3 length: 14 amino acids. The CDR3 spells CASSIGGNSYEQYF. CDR3 DNA sequence: TGTGCCAGTAGTATTGGAGGGAACTCCTACGAGCAGTACTTC.

V usage is TRBV7-2 and J usage is TRBJ1-1; D not certain. The germline V and J ends were trimmed by 1 base and 5 bases, with 5 bases remaining between them. This CDR3 is built from 12 residues. Germline V gives CDR1 SGHTA, CDR2 FQGNSA. The DNA for the CDR3 is TGTGCCAGCAGCTTAGTTTTTACTGAAGCTTTCTTT. This encodes CASSLVFTEAFF.

This chain links TRBV7-9 with TRBJ1-2; weak D call: TRBD1 (5 bases). The CDR3 totals 15 residues. Germline assignment: CDR1 SEHNR and CDR2 FQNEAQ (reference sequence). The V end was cut by 4 bases, the J end by 1 base, with 13 bases between. CDR3 DNA sequence: TGTGCCAGCAGCTACACCGACAGCCGTAACTATGGCTACACCTTC. It yields the protein CASSYTDSRNYGYTF.

The chain has TRBV21-1 and TRBJ1-4. TRBV21-1 is a documented pseudogene. This CDR3 is 16 amino acids long. The CDR3 loop reads CASSKERKTRHEKLFF. The CDR3, as DNA: TGTGCCAGCAGCAAAGAGCGTAAGACCAGGCATGAAAAACTGTTTTTT.

The chain carries TRBV14 and TRBJ2-1, with 7 bases matching TRBD1. V shed 3 bases and J 8 bases; nucleotides not matched to a gene: 7. Germline CDR1 reads SGHDN; CDR2 reads FVKESK. The CDR3 sequence is 14 residues long. Here the CDR3 DNA reads TGTGCCAGCAGCCAGACAGGGAGTTACGATGAGCAGTTCTTC. Translated, it gives CASSQTGSYDEQFF.

The chain is built from TRBV7-9 and TRBJ2-3; TRBD2 matches at 8 bases. The ends lost 1 base at V and 1 base at J; junction bases unmatched: 1. Germline lookup yields CDR1 SEHNR and CDR2 FQNEAQ (reference sequence). The CDR3 spans 15 residues. The CDR3 region is CASSLVLAGTDTQYF. The CDR3 coding sequence is TGTGCCAGCAGCTTAGTACTAGCGGGCACAGATACGCAGTATTTT.

This chain links TRBV3-1 (or the pseudogene TRBV3-2) with TRBJ1-4; the D is unclear. Germline lookup yields CDR1 LGHDT and CDR2 YNNKEL (reference sequence). Trimming stripped 1 base from V and 3 bases from J, with 12 bases between. The CDR3 is made up of 16 amino acids. DNA of the CDR3: TGTGCCAGCAGCCAAGGGCAAGGGTTGGCTAATGAAAAACTGTTTTTT. Translating it yields CASSQGQGLANEKLFF.

This chain connects TRBV14 to TRBJ1-1; D perhaps matches TRBD1 (5 bases). Trimming cost V 7 bases and J 0 bases, with 15 bases left between them. The V gene's germline CDR1 is SGHDN and CDR2 FVKESK. The CDR3 has 15 amino acids. In nucleotides, the CDR3 is TGTGCCAGCATGGGGCAGCAGCTTATGAACACTGAAGCTTTCTTT. It codes for CASMGQQLMNTEAFF.

The rearrangement joins TRBV4-1 to TRBJ2-7, with D perhaps TRBD1 or TRBD2 (5 bases each). Germline-derived CDR1 and CDR2 are MGHRA and YSYEKL. Trimming left V 4 bases short and J 0 bases short, with 25 bases between. This CDR3 spans 19 amino acids. Here the CDR3 reads CASSRQRTTTEGYSYEQYF. The CDR3 DNA follows: TGCGCCAGCAGCCGCCAAAGGACGACAACCGAGGGGTACTCCTACGAGCAGTACTTC.